A selection of T cell receptor beta chains follows, all from one sample in a study of T cells in localized non-small cell lung cancer. Using immunoSEQ multiplex PCR, the repertoire was profiled, and TCRdb retains in-frame clones only, with some absent. The sample consists of around 40,000 clones, approximately 86% of them appearing once. This specimen consisted of peripheral blood, obtained before any cancer treatment. These receptors came from a woman aged 18-55 years with stage III lung adenocarcinoma. The conserved cysteine and the conserved F or W are not part of the CDR3 here.

J gene | V gene | CDR3 protein
TRBJ1-2 | TRBV19 | ASSPGGAPGYGYT
TRBJ1-1 | TRBV7-2 | ASSLSEGQTEAF
TRBJ1-3 | TRBV2 | ASSRQGQGNTIY
TRBJ2-3 | TRBV6-1 | ASRSTDTQY
TRBJ2-3 | TRBV4-2 | ASSQERQGASTDTQY
TRBJ1-1 | TRBV6-5 | ASRIDRVNPEAF
TRBJ1-1 | TRBV6-6 | ASSYSGVNTEAF
TRBJ1-2 | TRBV5-1 | ASSLEGGAHSGYT
TRBJ1-4 | TRBV7-8 | ASSNTGFATNEKLF
TRBJ1-5 | TRBV2 | ASSYGGLGKPQH
TRBJ2-3 | TRBV27 | ASSFGVGDTQY
TRBJ2-4 | TRBV7-9 | ASSFDSGAGKNIQY
TRBJ2-1 | TRBV30 | AWSRQGAPEQF
TRBJ2-2 | TRBV4-1 | ASSPRQGATGELF